This T cell receptor beta chain originates from a study of CD8+CD57+ T cells in acquired aplastic anemia. Study-wide background: The mean DNA yield obtained from sorted CD4+ and CD8+ cells came to roughly 3.4 ug.

Both TCR beta VDJ combination and CDR3 sequence profiling were carried out. Genomic DNA was the template for this profiling. TCRdb itself ran the reads through MiXCR, one entry per CDR3 protein. The profile covers 150,000 to 200,000 distinct CDR3 sequences, with 48% appearing a single time and about 31% taken by the ten largest. It was patients with CD8+CD57+ cell expansion by flow cytometry who were chosen for sequencing. Patient blood was sampled before any therapy had been received. The CDR3 sequence is 14 residues long. Germline V lookup: CDR1 PRHDT, CDR2 FYEKMQ (reference sequence). V lost 4 bases, J lost 1 base, and 10 bases lay in between. In this sample, this clonotype turned up many times.

Sequencing was performed on sorted CD4+, CD8+, or CD8+CD57+ T cells (not recorded which) from PBMCs. This TCR was recovered from a human donor with aplastic anemia. This chain joins TRBV13 and TRBJ1-1; no definite D call. The CDR3 DNA sequence: TGTGCCAGCAGCTCACTGAACAGGAACACTGAAGCTTTCTTT. Translated: CASSSLNRNTEAFF.